This T cell receptor (beta chain) was captured in a study of blood T cell repertoires in COVID-19. TCRdb's copy holds only in-frame clones and misses some; the assay was immunoSEQ multiplex PCR. The table lists under 200,000 clones, approximately 86% of them singletons. This clone appeared once. The CDR3 totals 14 residues. Germline CDR1 and CDR2: SGHAT and FQNNGV. V was shortened by 0 bases and J by 3 bases, with 6 bases between the two germline ends. The sample comprised peripheral blood. The TCR was taken from a man between 65 and 85 years old with acute or convalescent COVID-19. The chain joins TRBV11-2 to TRBJ2-1; no clear D. The chain's CDR3 is CASSLDILYNEQFF. Written as DNA, the CDR3 is TGTGCCAGCAGCTTAGATATACTCTACAATGAGCAGTTCTTC. Full variable domain (remainder filled in from reference TRBV11-2 and TRBJ2-1): EAGVAQSPRYKIIEKRQSVAFWCNPISGHATLYWYQQILGQGPKLLIQFQNNGVVDDSQLPKDRFSAERLKGVDSTLKIQPAKLEDSAVYLCASSLDILYNEQFFGPGTRLTVL.